This entry features one T cell receptor (beta chain) sequence. The entry originates in a study of blood T cell repertoires in COVID-19. Losses at the gene ends were 5 bases for V and 8 bases for J; bases not matched to a gene: 14. Germline CDR1 and CDR2: MNHNY and SVGAGI (reference sequence). The CDR3 has 17 residues. Produced via immunoSEQ multiplex PCR; TCRdb's table is partial and in-frame only. There are 290,000 or so clones in the sample; about nine tenths occur only once, and approximately 2.4% lies in the top ten. The sequencing sample was made of peripheral blood. The receptor's source is a man younger than 35 with active or convalescent COVID-19. The chain combines TRBV6-6 with TRBJ2-1, with TRBD2 identical over 11 bases. The CDR3 DNA reads as TGTGCCAGCAGTCCCTTAGCGGGAGGGCCCCCGATGGATGAGCAGTTCTTC. It codes for CASSPLAGGPPMDEQFF.